These T cell receptor beta chains were read from a single sample in a study of T cell changes during pregnancy in multiple sclerosis. Sequenced by immunoSEQ multiplex PCR; TCRdb stores in-frame clones only, minus some. The sample has about 120,000 clones; approximately 93% are singletons. This specimen consisted of peripheral blood, obtained before pregnancy. The receptors were gathered from a female donor with multiple sclerosis, enrolled in a pregnancy study. The conserved cysteine and the conserved F or W are not part of the CDR3 here. A D gene is named only where the DNA matches it firmly. Clone size is stated in some rows and not others, as once, few, many or a class when expanded.

d_call	clone_size	v_call	j_call	cdr3_aa
TRBD2	.	TRBV5-6	TRBJ2-5	ASSFNWGSGGQTQY
.	.	TRBV5-1	TRBJ1-1	ASSPMGLNTEAF
.	.	TRBV28	TRBJ2-5	ASTPQTGTETQY
TRBD1	.	TRBV5-1	TRBJ1-4	ASSLGGDRERLF
TRBD1	.	TRBV5-1	TRBJ2-7	ASSNGQGGHEQY
TRBD1	.	TRBV6-5	TRBJ1-5	ASRGTGDSNQPQH
.	once	TRBV5-1	TRBJ1-2	ASSLGQPNYGYT
TRBD1	.	TRBV7-9	TRBJ2-4	ASSSRGLRNIQY
.	.	TRBV7-2	TRBJ1-1	ASSARIFMNTEAF
TRBD1	.	TRBV27	TRBJ1-2	ASSPGQGRGSYGYT
.	.	TRBV29-1	TRBJ2-2	SVEQENTGELF
TRBD2	.	TRBV28	TRBJ2-7	ASAMLAGRPYEQY
TRBD1	.	TRBV30	TRBJ1-1	AWRSRGRGTEAF
TRBD2	.	TRBV4-2	TRBJ2-7	ASSQDGLAGNYEQY
.	once	TRBV9	TRBJ1-2	ASSVSPVIDSTNYGYT
.	once	TRBV21-1	TRBJ1-5	ASSTWTGNQPQH
.	.	TRBV11-2	TRBJ1-3	ASSLKESNSGNTIY
TRBD1	.	TRBV27	TRBJ1-1	ASSAKQGMNTEAF
TRBD1	.	TRBV6-1	TRBJ1-3	ASRVTGGSGNTIY
.	.	TRBV19	TRBJ2-1	ASSSGGADNEQF
TRBD1	.	TRBV5-6	TRBJ1-5	ASSSGGWSNQPQH
.	.	TRBV28	TRBJ1-2	ASSLGHVYGYT
TRBD1	.	TRBV7-9	TRBJ1-5	ASSPGGDRGTHYQPQH
.	.	TRBV28	TRBJ1-5	ASISPNQPQH
.	.	TRBV5-4	TRBJ1-2	ASSLGSALANYGYT
.	.	TRBV5-1	TRBJ2-2	ASSLDGRDTGELF
TRBD1	few	TRBV5-1	TRBJ2-7	ATRTIPGQSSYEQY
TRBD1	once	TRBV6-1	TRBJ1-1	ASSARQGRAAF
.	.	TRBV9	TRBJ2-7	ASSGGPFYEQY
TRBD2	.	TRBV6-1	TRBJ2-1	ASSEATSGGADSLEQF
.	.	TRBV7-9	TRBJ2-1	ASSPHNEQF
TRBD2	.	TRBV19	TRBJ2-1	ASNGLADNEQF
.	.	TRBV5-1	TRBJ2-1	ASSSQRASYNEQF
.	.	TRBV28	TRBJ2-2	ASSSSPQASGELF
TRBD1	.	TRBV29-1	TRBJ1-2	SAAGQMSLYGYT
.	.	TRBV9	TRBJ2-2	ASSVEGQTTGELF
TRBD1	.	TRBV19	TRBJ1-5	ASSKDREKNQPQH
.	.	TRBV19	TRBJ1-4	ASSQRRATNEKLF
TRBD1	.	TRBV7-3	TRBJ2-2	ASSLKGGGTGNTGELF
.	.	TRBV20-1	TRBJ2-1	SARTIWRQF
.	.	TRBV5-6	TRBJ1-4	ASSRGTPEKLF